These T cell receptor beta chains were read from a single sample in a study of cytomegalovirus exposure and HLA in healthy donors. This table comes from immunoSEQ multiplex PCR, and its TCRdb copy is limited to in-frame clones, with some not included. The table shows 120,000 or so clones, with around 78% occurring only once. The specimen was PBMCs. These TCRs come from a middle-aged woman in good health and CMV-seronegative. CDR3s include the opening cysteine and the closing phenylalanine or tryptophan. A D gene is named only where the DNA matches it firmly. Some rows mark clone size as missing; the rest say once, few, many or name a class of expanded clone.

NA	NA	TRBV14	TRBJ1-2	TGTGCCAGCAGCCTTACAACGAGGGATTGGAACTATGGCTACACCTTC	CASSLTTRDWNYGYTF
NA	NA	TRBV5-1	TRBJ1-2	TGCGCCAGCAGCTTAGACAGCTATGGCTACACCTTC	CASSLDSYGYTF
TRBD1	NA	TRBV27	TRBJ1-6	TGTGCCAGCAGTTTTAACAGGGGTTCACCCCTCCACTTT	CASSFNRGSPLHF
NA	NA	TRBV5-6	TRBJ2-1	TGTGCCAGCAGCTTGGTAAAGAGCTCCTACAATGAGCAGTTCTTC	CASSLVKSSYNEQFF
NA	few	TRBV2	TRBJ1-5	TGTGCCAGCAATGGCAGGGTGAGCAATCAGCCCCAGCATTTT	CASNGRVSNQPQHF
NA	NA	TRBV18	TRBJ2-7	TGTGCCAGCTCACGGGGGGGCAGAGCCTACGAGCAGTACTTC	CASSRGGRAYEQYF
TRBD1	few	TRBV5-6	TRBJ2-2	TGTGCCAGCAGCTTAACAGGGGGCGGGGAGCTGTTTTTT	CASSLTGGGELFF
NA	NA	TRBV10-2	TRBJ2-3	TGCGCCAGCAGGGCTAGGGCCAGGGCCACAGATACGCAGTATTTT	CASRARARATDTQYF
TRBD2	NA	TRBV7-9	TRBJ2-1	TGTGCCAGCAGCTCGCGGACTAGCGTAGCCTACAATGAGCAGTTCTTC	CASSSRTSVAYNEQFF
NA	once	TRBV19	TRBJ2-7	TGTGCCAGTAGTCACAATGGGGGGACCTACGAGCAGTACTTC	CASSHNGGTYEQYF
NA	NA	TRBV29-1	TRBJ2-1	TGCAGCGTTGTCGGAGGGGGCCCTATCAATGAGCAGTTCTTC	CSVVGGGPINEQFF
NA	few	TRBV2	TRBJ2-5	TGTGCCAGCCCGCTTCACGGTCAAGAGACCCAGTACTTC	CASPLHGQETQYF
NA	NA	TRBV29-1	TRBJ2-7	TGCAGCGTTGATAATCCCCTCGGGAGCCACGAGCAGTACTTC	CSVDNPLGSHEQYF
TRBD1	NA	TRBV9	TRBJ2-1	TGTGCCAGCAGCGGTTCCGGGACAGGGGGCAGTGAGCAGTTCTTC	CASSGSGTGGSEQFF
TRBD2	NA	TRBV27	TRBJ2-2	TGTGCCAGCAGTTGGTCCAGCGGGAGGGCCAAGACCGGGGAGCTGTTTTTT	CASSWSSGRAKTGELFF
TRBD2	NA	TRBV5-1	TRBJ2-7	TGCGCCAGCAGCACGGCAAGCGGGAGAGGGGGATTGGCCTACGAGCAGTACTTC	CASSTASGRGGLAYEQYF
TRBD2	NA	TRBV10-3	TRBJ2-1	TGTGCCATCAGTGAGGGGCTAGCGGGAGCGACCTACAATGAGCAGTTCTTC	CAISEGLAGATYNEQFF
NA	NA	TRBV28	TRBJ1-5	TGTGCCAGCAACTTAGGGGACTCTAGGTATCAGCCCCAGCATTTT	CASNLGDSRYQPQHF
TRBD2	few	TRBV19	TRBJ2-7	TGTGCCAGTAGTACCCCGACTAGCGGGTCCTCCTACGAGCAGTACTTC	CASSTPTSGSSYEQYF
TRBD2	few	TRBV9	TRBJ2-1	TGTGCCAGCAGCGAAGCTAGCGGTACCTACAATGAGCAGTTCTTC	CASSEASGTYNEQFF
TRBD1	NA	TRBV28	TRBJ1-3	TGTGCCAGCAGTCTTCAACAGACAGGGCACTCTGGAAACACCATATATTTT	CASSLQQTGHSGNTIYF
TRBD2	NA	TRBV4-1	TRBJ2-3	TGCGCCAGCGGCGGACTAGCGGGAGGTAGAGCAGATACGCAGTATTTT	CASGGLAGGRADTQYF
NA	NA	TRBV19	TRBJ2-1	TGTGCCAGTAGCGAACTGATGGAGGGTCTCTATTTCAATGAGCAGTTCTTC	CASSELMEGLYFNEQFF
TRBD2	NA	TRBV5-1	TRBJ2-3	TGCGCCAGCAGCTTGGACGGGACTAGCGGGAGCTCGTATTTT	CASSLDGTSGSSYF
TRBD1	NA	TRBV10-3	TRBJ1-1	TGTGCCATCAGTGGGTCAGGGGGCAAAGCTTTCTTT	CAISGSGGKAFF
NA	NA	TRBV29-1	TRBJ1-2	TGCAGCGTTGGGCTCCCTGGACAGCATAACTATGGCTACACCTTC	CSVGLPGQHNYGYTF
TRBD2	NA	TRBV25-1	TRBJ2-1	TGTGCCAGCAGTGACCTAGCGGGAGGGCCCTATGAGCAGTTCTTC	CASSDLAGGPYEQFF
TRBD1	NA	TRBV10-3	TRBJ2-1	TGTGCCATCAGTGGCGACAGGGGCGGGCGAGAGCAGTTCTTC	CAISGDRGGREQFF